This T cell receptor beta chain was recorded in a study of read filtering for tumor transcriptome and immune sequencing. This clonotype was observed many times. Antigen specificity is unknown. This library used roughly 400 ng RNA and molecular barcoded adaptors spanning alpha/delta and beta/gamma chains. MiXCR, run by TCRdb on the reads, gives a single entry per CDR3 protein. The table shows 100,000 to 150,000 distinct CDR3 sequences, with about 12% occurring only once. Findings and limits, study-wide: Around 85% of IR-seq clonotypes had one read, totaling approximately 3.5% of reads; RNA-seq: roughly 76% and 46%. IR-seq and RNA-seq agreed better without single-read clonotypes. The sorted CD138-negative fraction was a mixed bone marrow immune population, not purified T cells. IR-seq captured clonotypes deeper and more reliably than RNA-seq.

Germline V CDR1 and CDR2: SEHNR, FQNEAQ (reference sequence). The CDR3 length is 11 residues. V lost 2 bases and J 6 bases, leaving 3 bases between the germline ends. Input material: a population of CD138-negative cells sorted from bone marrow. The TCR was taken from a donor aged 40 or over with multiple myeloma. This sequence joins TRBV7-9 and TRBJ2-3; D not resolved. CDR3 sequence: CASSLLDTQYF. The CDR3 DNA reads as TGTGCCAGCAGCTTATTGGATACGCAGTATTTT. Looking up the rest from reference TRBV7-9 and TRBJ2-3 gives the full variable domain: DTGVSQNPRHKITKRGQNVTFRCDPISEHNRLYWYRQTLGQGPEFLTYFQNEAQLEKSRLLSDRFSAERPKGSFSTLEIQRTEQGDSAMYLCASSLLDTQYFGPGTRLTVL.